The sequence of this T cell receptor (beta chain) was determined in a study of blood T cell repertoires in COVID-19. Study information: Acute and convalescent COVID-19 samples came from the United States, Italy and Spain. The analysed material was cDNA or gDNA that came from T cells, B-cell-depleted T cells, or PBMCs.

The CDR3 has 20 residues. Germline V gene sequence: CDR1 MNHNS, CDR2 SASEGT. V shed 2 bases, J shed 0 bases, and the junction held 13 bases outside the gene matches. Profiling relied on immunoSEQ multiplex PCR, and the TCRdb table lists in-frame clones only, not all of them. The sample gives about 26,000 clones, more than 85% of which show up once; around 2.1% is in the top ten. The V call is TRBV6-1, the J call TRBJ1-5; 10 bases are shared with TRBD1. The TCR comes from a human donor in a cohort sampled during active COVID-19. The sequenced sample was peripheral blood. CDR3 in amino acids: CASSELWGQGFAVSNQPQHF. As DNA, the CDR3 is TGTGCCAGCAGTGAACTTTGGGGACAGGGGTTTGCTGTTAGCAATCAGCCCCAGCATTTT.